Following are 10 T cell receptor beta chains from one sample sequenced in a study of OX40 agonist ivuxolimab in advanced cancers. The table came from immunoSEQ multiplex PCR; TCRdb's copy has only in-frame clones and leaves some out. The profile shows about 73,000 clones, 90% of them singletons. The source was CD4+ or CD8+ T cells sorted from blood, collected in a trial of the OX40 agonist ivuxolimab. Receptors were obtained from an adult with an advanced solid tumor such as melanoma, head and neck, liver or kidney cancer.

The V gene is TRBV6-6, the J gene TRBJ1-4; D is undetermined. Trimming left V 2 bases short and J 3 bases short, with 13 bases between. CDR1 and CDR2 from the germline V gene are MNHNY and SVGAGI (reference sequence). The length of the CDR3 is 16 residues. As DNA, the CDR3 is TGTGCCAGCAGTTACCGGCCGGTGAGATCTAATGAAAAACTGTTTTTT. Encoded protein: CASSYRPVRSNEKLFF.

This chain joins TRBV19 and TRBJ2-7; D is possibly TRBD2 (6 bases). The CDR3 has 14 amino acids. Between the trimmed V and J ends, which lost 4 bases and 2 bases, there was a span of 12 bases. Germline CDR1 and CDR2: LNHDA and SQIVND (reference sequence). The CDR3, as DNA: TGTGCCAGTAGTACCACCGGGGGAACCTACGAGCAGTACTTC. Protein product: CASSTTGGTYEQYF.

This rearrangement joins TRBV9 to TRBJ2-7, with D hard to call. Trimming took 0 bases from V and 4 from J, leaving 8 bases between them. Per the germline V gene, CDR1 is SGDLS and CDR2 is YYNGEE. CDR3 length: 13 amino acids. DNA of the CDR3: TGTGCCAGCAGCGTAGATTCTCGGTACGAGCAGTACTTC. This encodes CASSVDSRYEQYF.

The CDR3 DNA reads TGTGCCAGCAGCGAGCCCGGGAGCTATGGCTACACCTTC. Translation gives CASSEPGSYGYTF. The chain employs TRBV9 and TRBJ1-2, with D hard to call. V lost 3 bases and J lost 4, with 10 bases in between. The CDR3 loop spans 13 amino acids. The V gene's germline CDR1 is SGDLS and CDR2 YYNGEE. The full variable domain, completed using reference TRBV9 and TRBJ1-2, is DSGVTQTPKHLITATGQRVTLRCSPRSGDLSVYWYQQSLDQGLQFLIQYYNGEERAKGNILERFSAQQFPDLHSELNLSSLELGDSALYFCASSEPGSYGYTFGSGTRLTVV.

The chain joins TRBV7-3 to TRBJ2-5, with D unclear. Germline lookup yields CDR1 SGHTA and CDR2 FQGTGA. This CDR3 has 14 residues. V dropped 0 bases and J dropped 1 base, with 6 bases sitting between them. CDR3 region: CASSLTGGQETQYF. CDR3 DNA: TGTGCCAGCAGCTTAACGGGCGGCCAAGAGACCCAGTACTTC.

J is TRBJ1-2 and V is TRBV10-3; 7 bases align to TRBD1. Germline V CDR1 and CDR2: ENHRY, SYGVKD. The trim removed 6 bases at V and 4 bases at J, leaving 8 bases unmatched. There are 14 residues in the CDR3. The chain's CDR3 is CAIRPQGIFYGYTF. Here the CDR3 DNA reads TGTGCCATCAGACCACAGGGGATATTCTATGGCTACACCTTC.

The chain is built from TRBV19 and TRBJ2-1; 9 bases fit TRBD2. V gave up 5 bases and J gave up 5 bases; unmatched junction bases: 7. This CDR3 is built from 15 residues. Germline V CDR1 and CDR2: LNHDA, SQIVND (reference sequence). The DNA of the CDR3 is TGTGCCAGTAGTCCTCGACTAGCGGAAAACAATGAGCAGTTCTTC. It is translated as CASSPRLAENNEQFF.

The chain combines TRBV12-5 with TRBJ2-1; 9 bases align to TRBD1. This CDR3 comprises 15 residues. V shed 6 bases and J 7 bases; nucleotides not matched to a gene: 10. CDR1 LGHNT and CDR2 FRNRAP come from the germline V gene. Written as DNA, the CDR3 is TGTGCTAGTGGCGCCGGGGACAGGGTTGTTAATGAGCAGTTCTTC. It is translated as CASGAGDRVVNEQFF.

A single count supports this clone. The chain combines TRBV7-9 with TRBJ1-2, with a tentative D call TRBD1 (5 bases). CDR3 size: 15 residues. The ends were cut back, 5 bases at V and 4 bases at J, with 17 bases in the middle. Germline CDR1 is SEHNR and CDR2 is FQNEAQ (reference sequence). The CDR3 region has the DNA TGTGCCAGCAGCCCCACGTCAGGGTACGGCTATGGCTACACCTTC. It yields the protein CASSPTSGYGYGYTF.

This chain uses TRBV5-1 with TRBJ1-2; D is unresolved. Between the trimmed V and J ends, which lost 0 bases and 8 bases, there was a span of 11 bases. The CDR3 is 13 residues long. The germline gives CDR1 SGHRS, CDR2 YFSETQ. CDR3 in amino acids: CASSLADVRGYTF. In nucleotides, the CDR3 is TGCGCCAGCAGCTTGGCCGACGTACGAGGCTACACCTTC.